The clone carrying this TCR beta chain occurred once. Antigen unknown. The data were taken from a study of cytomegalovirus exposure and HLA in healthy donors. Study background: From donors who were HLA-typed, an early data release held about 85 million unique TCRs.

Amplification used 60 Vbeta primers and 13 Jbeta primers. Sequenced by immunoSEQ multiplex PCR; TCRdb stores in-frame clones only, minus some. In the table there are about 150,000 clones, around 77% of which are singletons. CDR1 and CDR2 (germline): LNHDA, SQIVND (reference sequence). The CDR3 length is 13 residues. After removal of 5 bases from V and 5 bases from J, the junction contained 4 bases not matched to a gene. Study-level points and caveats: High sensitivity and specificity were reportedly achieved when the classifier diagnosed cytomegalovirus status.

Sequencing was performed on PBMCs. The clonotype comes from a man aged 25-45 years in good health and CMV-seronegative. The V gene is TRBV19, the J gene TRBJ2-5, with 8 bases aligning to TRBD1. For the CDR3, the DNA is TGTGCCAGTAGTTCGGACAGGGTGGAGACCCAGTACTTC. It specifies CASSSDRVETQYF. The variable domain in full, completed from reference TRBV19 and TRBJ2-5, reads DGGITQSPKYLFRKEGQNVTLSCEQNLNHDAMYWYRQDPGQGLRLIYYSQIVNDFQKGDIAEGYSVSREKKESFPLTVTSAQKNPTAFYLCASSSDRVETQYFGPGTRLLVL.